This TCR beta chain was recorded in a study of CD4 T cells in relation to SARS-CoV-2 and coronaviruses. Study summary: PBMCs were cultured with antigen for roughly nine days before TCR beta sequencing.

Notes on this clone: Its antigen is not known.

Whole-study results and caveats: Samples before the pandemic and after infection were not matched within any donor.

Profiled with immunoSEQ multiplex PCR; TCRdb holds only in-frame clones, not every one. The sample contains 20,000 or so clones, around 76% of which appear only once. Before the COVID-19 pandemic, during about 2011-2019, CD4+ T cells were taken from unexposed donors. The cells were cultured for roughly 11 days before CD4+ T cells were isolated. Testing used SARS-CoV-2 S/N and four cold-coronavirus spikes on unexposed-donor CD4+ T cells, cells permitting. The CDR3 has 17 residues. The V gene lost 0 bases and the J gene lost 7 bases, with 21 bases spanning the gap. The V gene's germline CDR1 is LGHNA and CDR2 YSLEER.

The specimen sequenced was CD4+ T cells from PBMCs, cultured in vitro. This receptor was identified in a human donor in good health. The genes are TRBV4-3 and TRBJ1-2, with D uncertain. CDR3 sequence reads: CASSQDVIFLGSFGYTF. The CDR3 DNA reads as TGCGCCAGCAGCCAAGACGTTATTTTTTTGGGATCGTTTGGCTACACCTTC.